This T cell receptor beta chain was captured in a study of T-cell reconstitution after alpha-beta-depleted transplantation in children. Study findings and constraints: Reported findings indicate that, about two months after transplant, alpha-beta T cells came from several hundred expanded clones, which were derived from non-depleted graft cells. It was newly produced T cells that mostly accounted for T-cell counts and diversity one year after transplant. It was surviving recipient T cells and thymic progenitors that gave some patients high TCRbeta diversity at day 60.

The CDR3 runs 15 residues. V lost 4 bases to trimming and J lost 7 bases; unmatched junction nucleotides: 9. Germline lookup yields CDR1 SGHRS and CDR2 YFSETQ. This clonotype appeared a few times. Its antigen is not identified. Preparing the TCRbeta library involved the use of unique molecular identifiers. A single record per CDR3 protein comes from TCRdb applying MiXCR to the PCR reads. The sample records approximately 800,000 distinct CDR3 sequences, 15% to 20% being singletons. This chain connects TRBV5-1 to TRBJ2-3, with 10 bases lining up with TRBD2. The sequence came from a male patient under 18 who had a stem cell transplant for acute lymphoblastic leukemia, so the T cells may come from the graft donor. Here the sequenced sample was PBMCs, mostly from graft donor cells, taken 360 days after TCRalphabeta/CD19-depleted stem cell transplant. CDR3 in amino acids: CASSPDLAGGNTQYF. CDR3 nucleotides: TGCGCCAGCAGCCCGGATTTAGCGGGAGGTAATACGCAGTATTTT.